Presented here are 7 T cell receptor beta chains from one specimen sequenced in a study of response to subunit inactivated influenza vaccine. TCRdb re-called the RT-PCR reads through MiXCR, storing one row per CDR3 protein. The sample records under 750,000 distinct CDR3 sequences, roughly 10% being singletons. Sequencing used PBMCs from blood, obtained on the day of vaccination. These receptors all stem from a man in his fifties who received an inactivated influenza vaccine.

The table lists this clonotype with a few counts. This chain joins TRBV9 and TRBJ2-3; possible D gene TRBD2, 6 bases. Germline loops: CDR1 SGDLS, CDR2 YYNGEE. V was cut by 0 bases and J by 1 base, with 9 bases left in between. The CDR3 has 15 amino acids. This CDR3 is CASSVVASGTDTQYF. Written as DNA, the CDR3 is TGTGCCAGCAGCGTAGTTGCTAGCGGCACAGATACGCAGTATTTT.

Only a few counts were recorded for this clonotype. The chain joins TRBV6-1 to TRBJ2-7; 11 bases align to TRBD1. Germline CDR1 MNHNS, CDR2 SASEGT. The CDR3 consists of 17 residues. V was pared by 5 bases and J by 3 bases, with 12 bases of the junction left unmatched. The CDR3 DNA sequence: TGTGCCAGCAGTCCCAGGACAGGGGGCGGGGTCCACTACGAGCAGTACTTC. The encoded protein is CASSPRTGGGVHYEQYF.

The chain employs TRBV7-2 and TRBJ1-2, with D possibly matching TRBD1 (6 bases). The CDR3 length is 15 residues. With 3 bases removed from V and 7 bases from J, the gap between germline ends came to 18 bases. CDR1 and CDR2 (germline): SGHTA, FQGNSA. The CDR3 DNA follows: TGTGCCAGCAGCTTCCGGGCAGGGGAATTGGGTGGCTACACCTTC. This encodes CASSFRAGELGGYTF.

This clonotype appeared a few times. The rearrangement uses TRBV20-1 and TRBJ1-3; 11 bases fit TRBD1. This CDR3 is 17 amino acids long. Germline trimming cut 0 bases from V and 0 bases from J; bases unmatched to any gene: 4. The germline V gene has CDR1 DFQATT and CDR2 SNEGSKA (reference sequence). CDR3 residues: CSARDWGQGDSGNTIYF. The CDR3, as DNA: TGCAGTGCTAGAGACTGGGGACAGGGGGACTCTGGAAACACCATATATTTT.

This clonotype was picked up many times. The rearrangement links TRBV5-1 to TRBJ2-3; 8 bases map to TRBD2. The J segment lost 1 base and the V segment lost 5 bases, leaving 15 bases of the junction unmatched. This CDR3 has 18 amino acids. The germline V gene has CDR1 SGHRS and CDR2 YFSETQ. The CDR3 DNA follows: TGCGCCAGCAGAGCTGAGGACGGGGGGGTTGCAGGCACAGATACGCAGTATTTT. This sequence encodes CASRAEDGGVAGTDTQYF.

This clonotype appeared a few times. V usage is TRBV7-9 and J usage is TRBJ1-1; D gene ambiguous. CDR1 and CDR2 (germline): SEHNR, FQNEAQ (reference sequence). Trimming took off 1 base at V and 3 bases at J, with 15 bases between the two ends. The CDR3 is 16 amino acids. In nucleotides, the CDR3 is TGTGCCAGCAGCTTAGGATTAGGGAGGACGGACACTGAAGCTTTCTTT. Protein sequence: CASSLGLGRTDTEAFF.

In its sample, this clonotype was seen a few times. J is TRBJ1-1 and V is TRBV7-9; D gene uncertain. The ends were cut back, 5 bases at V and 1 base at J, with 11 bases in the middle. CDR1 SEHNR and CDR2 FQNEAQ come from the germline V gene (reference sequence). The CDR3 is made up of 14 amino acids. The CDR3: CASSPSQTNTEAFF. Here the CDR3 DNA reads TGTGCCAGCAGCCCCAGCCAGACGAACACTGAAGCTTTCTTT.